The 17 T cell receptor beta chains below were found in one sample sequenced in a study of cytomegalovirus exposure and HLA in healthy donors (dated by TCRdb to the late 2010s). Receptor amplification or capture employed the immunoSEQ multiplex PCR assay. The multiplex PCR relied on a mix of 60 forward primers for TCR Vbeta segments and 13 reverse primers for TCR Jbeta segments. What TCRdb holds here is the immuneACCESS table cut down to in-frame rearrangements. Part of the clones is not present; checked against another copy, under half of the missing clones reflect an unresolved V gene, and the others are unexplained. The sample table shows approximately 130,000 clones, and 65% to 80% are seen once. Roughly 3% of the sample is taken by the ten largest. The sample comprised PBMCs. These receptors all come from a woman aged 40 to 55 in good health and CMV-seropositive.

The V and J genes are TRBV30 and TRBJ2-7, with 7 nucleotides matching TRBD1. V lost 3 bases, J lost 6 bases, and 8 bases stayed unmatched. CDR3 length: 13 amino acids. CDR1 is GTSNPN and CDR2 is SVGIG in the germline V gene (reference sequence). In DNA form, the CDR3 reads TGTGCCTGGAGCACAGGGGTTATGTTCGAGCAGTACTTC. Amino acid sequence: CAWSTGVMFEQYF.

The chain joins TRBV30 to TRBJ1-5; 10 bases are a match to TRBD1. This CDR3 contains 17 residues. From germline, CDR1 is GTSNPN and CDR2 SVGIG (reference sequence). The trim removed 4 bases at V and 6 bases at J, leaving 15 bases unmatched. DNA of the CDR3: TGTGCCTGGACCAATCGCGTGGGACAGGGGTCCCCTCAGCCCCAGCATTTT. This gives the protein CAWTNRVGQGSPQPQHF.

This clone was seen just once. The CDR3 here is CASSLAQGNGYTF. The CDR3 bases are TGTGCCAGCAGCTTAGCACAGGGGAATGGCTACACCTTC. The chain is built from TRBV7-9 and TRBJ1-2; 7 bases are shared with TRBD1. This CDR3 has 13 residues. The germline V gene has CDR1 SEHNR and CDR2 FQNEAQ (reference sequence). V gave up 0 bases and J gave up 6 bases; unmatched junction bases: 1. The full variable domain, its missing parts supplied by reference TRBV7-9 and TRBJ1-2, is DTGVSQNPRHKITKRGQNVTFRCDPISEHNRLYWYRQTLGQGPEFLTYFQNEAQLEKSRLLSDRFSAERPKGSFSTLEIQRTEQGDSAMYLCASSLAQGNGYTFGSGTRLTVV.

The CDR3 DNA follows: TGTGCCAGCACCCTGGGACAGTTGAGCAATCAGCCCCAGCATTTT. It encodes CASTLGQLSNQPQHF. V usage is TRBV2 and J usage is TRBJ1-5; 7 nucleotides align to TRBD1. From germline, CDR1 is SNHLY and CDR2 FYNNEI. J was trimmed by 1 base and V by 7 bases; bases with no gene match: 7. The CDR3 sequence is 15 residues long.

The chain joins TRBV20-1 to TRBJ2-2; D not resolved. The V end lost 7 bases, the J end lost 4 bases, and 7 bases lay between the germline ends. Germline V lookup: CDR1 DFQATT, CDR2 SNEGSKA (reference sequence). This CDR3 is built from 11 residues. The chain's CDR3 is CSGFSTGELFF. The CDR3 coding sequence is TGCAGTGGATTTAGCACCGGGGAGCTGTTTTTT.

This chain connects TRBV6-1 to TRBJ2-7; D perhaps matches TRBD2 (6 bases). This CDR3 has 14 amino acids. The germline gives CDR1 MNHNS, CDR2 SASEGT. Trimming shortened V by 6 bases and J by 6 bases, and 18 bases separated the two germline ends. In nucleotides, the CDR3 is TGTGCCAGCAGAGCTTTTGGGGGGTTCGCCGAGCAGTACTTC. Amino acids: CASRAFGGFAEQYF.

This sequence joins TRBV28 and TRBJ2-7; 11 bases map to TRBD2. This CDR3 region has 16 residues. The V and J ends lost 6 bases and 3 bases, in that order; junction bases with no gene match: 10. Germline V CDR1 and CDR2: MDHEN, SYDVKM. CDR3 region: CASSWTSGQPLYEQYF. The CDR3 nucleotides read TGTGCCAGCAGCTGGACTAGCGGGCAACCTCTCTACGAGCAGTACTTC.

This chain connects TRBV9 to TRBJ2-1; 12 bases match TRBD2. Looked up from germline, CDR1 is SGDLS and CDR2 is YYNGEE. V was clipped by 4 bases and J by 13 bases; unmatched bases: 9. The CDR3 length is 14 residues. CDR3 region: CASSPSSGGAHQFF. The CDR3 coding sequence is TGTGCCAGCAGCCCTTCTAGCGGGGGGGCCCATCAGTTCTTC.

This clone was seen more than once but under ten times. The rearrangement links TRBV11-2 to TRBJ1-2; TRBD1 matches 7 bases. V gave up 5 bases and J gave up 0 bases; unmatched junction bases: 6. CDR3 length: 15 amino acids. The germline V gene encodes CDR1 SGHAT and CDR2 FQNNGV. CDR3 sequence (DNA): TGTGCCAGCAGCCTTGGGACAGCCCCTAACTATGGCTACACCTTC. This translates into CASSLGTAPNYGYTF.

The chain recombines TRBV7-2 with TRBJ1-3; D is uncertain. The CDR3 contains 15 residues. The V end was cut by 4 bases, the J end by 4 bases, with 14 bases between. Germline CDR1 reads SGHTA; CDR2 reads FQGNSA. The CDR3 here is CASSSVPSFGNTIYF. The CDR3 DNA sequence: TGTGCCAGCAGCTCGGTCCCGTCGTTCGGAAACACCATATATTTT.

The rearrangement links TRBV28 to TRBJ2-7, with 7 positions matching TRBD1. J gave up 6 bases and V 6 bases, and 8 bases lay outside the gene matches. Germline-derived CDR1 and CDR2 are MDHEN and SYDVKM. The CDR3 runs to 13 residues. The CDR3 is CASSRQGRSEQYF. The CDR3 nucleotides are TGTGCCAGCAGCAGACAGGGACGAAGCGAGCAGTACTTC.

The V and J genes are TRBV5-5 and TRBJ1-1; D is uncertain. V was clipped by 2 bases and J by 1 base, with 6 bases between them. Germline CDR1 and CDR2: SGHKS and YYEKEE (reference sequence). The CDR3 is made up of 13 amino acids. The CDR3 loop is CASSLLWNTEAFF. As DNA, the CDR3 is TGTGCCAGCAGCTTACTCTGGAACACTGAAGCTTTCTTT.

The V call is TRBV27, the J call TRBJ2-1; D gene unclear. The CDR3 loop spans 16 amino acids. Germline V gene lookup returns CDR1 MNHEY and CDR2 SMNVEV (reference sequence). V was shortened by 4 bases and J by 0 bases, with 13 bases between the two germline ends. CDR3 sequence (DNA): TGTGCCAGCAGTTCCCCGACTCGAAGCTCCTACAATGAGCAGTTCTTC. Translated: CASSSPTRSSYNEQFF.

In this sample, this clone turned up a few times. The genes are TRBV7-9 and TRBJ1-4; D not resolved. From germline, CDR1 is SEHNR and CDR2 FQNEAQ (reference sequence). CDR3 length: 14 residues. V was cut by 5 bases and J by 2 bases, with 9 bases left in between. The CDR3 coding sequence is TGTGCCAGCAGCCCCCCGGGGACTAATGAAAAACTGTTTTTT. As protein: CASSPPGTNEKLFF.

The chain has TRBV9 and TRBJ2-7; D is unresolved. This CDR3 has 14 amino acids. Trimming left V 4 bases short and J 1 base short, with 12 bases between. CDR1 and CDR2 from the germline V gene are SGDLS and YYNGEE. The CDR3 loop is CASSQRLESYEQYF. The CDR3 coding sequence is TGTGCCAGCAGCCAGAGGCTAGAATCCTACGAGCAGTACTTC.

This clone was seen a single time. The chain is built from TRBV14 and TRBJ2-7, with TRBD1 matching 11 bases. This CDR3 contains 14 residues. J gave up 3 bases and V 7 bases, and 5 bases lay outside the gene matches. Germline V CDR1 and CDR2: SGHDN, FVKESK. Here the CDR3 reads CASTLGTGGYEQYF. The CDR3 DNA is TGTGCCAGCACCCTAGGGACAGGGGGCTACGAGCAGTACTTC.

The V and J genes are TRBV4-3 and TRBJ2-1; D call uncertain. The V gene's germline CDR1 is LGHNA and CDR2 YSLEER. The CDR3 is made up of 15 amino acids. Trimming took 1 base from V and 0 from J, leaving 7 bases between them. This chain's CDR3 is CASSQVESSYNEQFF. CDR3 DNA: TGCGCCAGCAGCCAAGTGGAGAGCTCCTACAATGAGCAGTTCTTC.